One and the same sample provided the 24 T cell receptor beta chains below, sequenced in a study of OX40 agonist ivuxolimab in advanced cancers. The protocol was immunoSEQ multiplex PCR, while the TCRdb copy is restricted to in-frame clones and leaves out a portion. The table records 45,000 or so clones, around 86% of them present only once. The sequencing used CD4+ or CD8+ T cells sorted from blood, collected in a trial of the OX40 agonist ivuxolimab. These receptors originate from an adult with an advanced solid tumor such as melanoma, head and neck, liver or kidney cancer.

The CDR3 protein is CASSLGLAGYNEQFF. Written as DNA, the CDR3 is TGTGCCAGCAGTTTGGGACTAGCGGGGTACAATGAGCAGTTCTTC. The V and J genes are TRBV28 and TRBJ2-1, with 13 bases lining up with TRBD2. In germline, CDR1 is MDHEN, CDR2 SYDVKM. This CDR3 has 15 residues. V dropped 3 bases and J dropped 4; count of bases not matched to a gene: 0.

The chain couples TRBV28 to TRBJ1-5, with D hard to call. Germline V gene lookup returns CDR1 MDHEN and CDR2 SYDVKM. The germline V and J ends were trimmed by 5 bases and 6 bases, with 11 bases remaining between them. The CDR3 totals 13 residues. CDR3 loop: CASSPDRFQPQHF. The CDR3 nucleotides read TGTGCCAGCAGTCCGGACCGCTTTCAGCCCCAGCATTTT.

The chain uses TRBV4-2 and TRBJ2-2, with unresolved D. Trimming left V 2 bases short and J 5 bases short, with 18 bases between. The CDR3 is 17 amino acids. Germline loops: CDR1 LGHNA, CDR2 YNFKEQ. The DNA of the CDR3 is TGTGCCAGCAGCCAACACCCCCTGAACACCCATACCGGGGAGCTGTTTTTT. Its translation is CASSQHPLNTHTGELFF.

The chain carries TRBV13 and TRBJ1-1; 7 bases are a match to TRBD1. The V gene's germline CDR1 is PRHDT and CDR2 FYEKMQ (reference sequence). The J segment lost 11 bases and the V segment lost 2 bases, leaving 5 bases of the junction unmatched. The CDR3 covers 12 residues. The DNA of the CDR3 is TGTGCCAGCAGCTTACAGGGGGAGAAGGCTTTCTTT. The encoded protein is CASSLQGEKAFF.

The chain is built from TRBV7-9 and TRBJ2-1, with a weak D call TRBD2 (6 bases). This CDR3 comprises 17 residues. Looked up from germline, CDR1 is SEHNR and CDR2 is FQNEAQ (reference sequence). The V end lost 4 bases, the J end lost 8 bases, and 24 bases lay between the germline ends. The CDR3 nucleotides are TGTGCCAGCAGCTCCCCCGGGGGTAGCCGTGGTGTCTATGAGCAGTTCTTC. Residues: CASSSPGGSRGVYEQFF.

The gene calls are TRBV4-3 and TRBJ1-2; D is undetermined. Germline V gene sequence: CDR1 LGHNA, CDR2 YSLEER. Trimming left V 1 base short and J 2 bases short, with 8 bases between. The CDR3 runs 14 residues. The CDR3 DNA sequence: TGCGCCAGCAGCCAAGTTGCGGGGAACTATGGCTACACCTTC. Translated, it gives CASSQVAGNYGYTF.

This sequence joins TRBV28 and TRBJ2-7, with D perhaps TRBD1 (5 bases). The V end lost 5 bases, the J end lost 4 bases, and 21 bases lay between the germline ends. Germline-derived CDR1 and CDR2 are MDHEN and SYDVKM. The CDR3 length is 16 residues. In DNA form, the CDR3 reads TGTGCCAGCAGTCCAATCCAGGCAGGGTTCGGGTACGAGCAGTACTTC. It translates to CASSPIQAGFGYEQYF.

The CDR3 reads CASSVEGADYGYTF. CDR3 nucleotides: TGTGCCAGCAGCGTAGAGGGGGCTGACTATGGCTACACCTTC. V is TRBV9 and J is TRBJ1-2; 7 bases line up with TRBD1. The germline gives CDR1 SGDLS, CDR2 YYNGEE. Trimming took 0 bases from V and 3 from J; bases not matched to a gene: 2. This CDR3 has 14 residues.

This clone is labeled as medium-sized. The chain recombines TRBV9 with TRBJ2-5, with 9 nucleotides matching TRBD1. The CDR3 is 16 residues long. J gave up 3 bases and V 4 bases, and 10 bases lay outside the gene matches. From germline, CDR1 is SGDLS and CDR2 YYNGEE. CDR3 DNA sequence: TGTGCCAGCAGCCTCGGACAGGGGAAAGGGAAAGAGACCCAGTACTTC. Its protein is CASSLGQGKGKETQYF.

The chain joins TRBV2 to TRBJ1-4, with D uncertain. The CDR3 totals 14 residues. The germline V gene encodes CDR1 SNHLY and CDR2 FYNNEI. V lost 2 bases, J lost 3 bases, and 7 bases lay in between. This chain's CDR3 is CASSEPRANEKLFF. In DNA form, the CDR3 reads TGTGCCAGCAGTGAACCTCGGGCTAATGAAAAACTGTTTTTT.

J is TRBJ2-2 and V is TRBV29-1, with a tentative D call TRBD2 (6 bases). Trimming removed 3 bases from V and 3 bases from J, with 11 bases in between. Germline CDR1 reads SQVTM; CDR2 reads ANQGSEA. CDR3 size: 14 residues. The chain's CDR3 is CSVDSEGHTGELFF. The CDR3, as DNA: TGCAGCGTTGACTCGGAGGGGCACACCGGGGAGCTGTTTTTT.

This clone was counted only a few times. The chain is built from TRBV7-9 and TRBJ1-1; no definite D call. V shed 10 bases and J shed 0 bases, with 18 bases lying between them. This CDR3 has 15 amino acids. Germline V gene data show CDR1 as SEHNR and CDR2 as FQNEAQ (reference sequence). The CDR3 spells CATSLGRVMNTEAFF. CDR3 DNA: TGTGCCACCTCTTTGGGCCGGGTGATGAACACTGAAGCTTTCTTT.

The chain joins TRBV7-9 to TRBJ2-7; D call uncertain. Trimming removed 5 bases from V and 2 bases from J, with 7 bases in between. The CDR3 runs to 12 residues. Germline-derived CDR1 and CDR2 are SEHNR and FQNEAQ (reference sequence). In DNA form, the CDR3 reads TGTGCCAGCAGCCACTCGACCTACGAGCAGTACTTC. Protein product: CASSHSTYEQYF.

This rearrangement joins TRBV6-5 to TRBJ1-3; D not resolved. Trimming pared 6 bases from V and 1 base from J, leaving 13 bases between. This CDR3 has 15 residues. Germline V CDR1 and CDR2: MNHEY, SVGAGI. The CDR3 reads CASRPRLASGNTIYF. The CDR3 nucleotides read TGTGCCAGCAGACCTCGACTGGCGTCTGGAAACACCATATATTTT.

This clone showed up just a few times. The rearrangement uses TRBV9 and TRBJ2-7; perhaps D is TRBD1 or TRBD2 (6 bases each). V dropped 1 base and J dropped 6 bases, with 20 bases sitting between them. The CDR3 has 16 residues. CDR1 and CDR2 from the germline V gene are SGDLS and YYNGEE. This CDR3 is CASSVSSVGGRSEQYF. Written as DNA, the CDR3 is TGTGCCAGCAGCGTAAGTAGTGTAGGGGGGAGGAGCGAGCAGTACTTC.

This chain connects TRBV5-1 to TRBJ1-2; 11 bases match TRBD1. J gave up 6 bases and V 4 bases, and 8 bases lay outside the gene matches. The CDR3 runs 15 residues. Germline loops: CDR1 SGHRS, CDR2 YFSETQ. CDR3 sequence: CASSPDRGLGDGYTF. The CDR3 DNA follows: TGCGCCAGCAGCCCGGACAGGGGGCTTGGTGATGGCTACACCTTC.

Here the CDR3 DNA reads TGCGCCAGCAGCTGGGGAGACGATTACGAGCAGTACTTC. As protein: CASSWGDDYEQYF. The chain employs TRBV5-1 and TRBJ2-7; D is possibly TRBD2 (5 bases). The V end was cut by 3 bases, the J end by 4 bases, with 11 bases between. This CDR3 spans 13 amino acids. Germline V lookup: CDR1 SGHRS, CDR2 YFSETQ.

This chain connects TRBV4-1 to TRBJ1-5, with D perhaps TRBD1 (5 bases). This CDR3 has 15 residues. Germline V gene lookup returns CDR1 MGHRA and CDR2 YSYEKL. V was pared by 2 bases and J by 2 bases, with 10 bases between. The CDR3 nucleotides read TGCGCCAGCAGCCAAACCGCCAGGGGCAATCAGCCCCAGCATTTT. This translates into CASSQTARGNQPQHF.

The rearrangement joins TRBV5-6 to TRBJ2-7; D call uncertain. Germline-derived CDR1 and CDR2 are SGHDT and YYEEEE. The CDR3 is 11 amino acids. Trimming took 3 bases from V and 3 from J, leaving 4 bases between them. The CDR3: CASSSDYEQYF. CDR3 in DNA: TGTGCCAGCAGCTCGGACTACGAGCAGTACTTC.

This chain links TRBV9 with TRBJ2-5; 7 bases line up with TRBD1. The germline V gene has CDR1 SGDLS and CDR2 YYNGEE. The CDR3 runs 15 residues. V shed 0 bases and J 5 bases; nucleotides not matched to a gene: 7. The CDR3 region has the DNA TGTGCCAGCAGCGTAGGCAGGGGGTTGGGGGAGACCCAGTACTTC. This sequence encodes CASSVGRGLGETQYF.

The V gene is TRBV9, the J gene TRBJ2-7; tentatively, D is TRBD2 (5 bases). The V gene lost 1 base and the J gene lost 6 bases, with 11 bases spanning the gap. CDR1 and CDR2 (germline): SGDLS, YYNGEE. This CDR3 comprises 13 residues. The CDR3 DNA follows: TGTGCCAGCAGCGTACTCGGAGGACCCGAGCAGTACTTC. Translation: CASSVLGGPEQYF.

This rearrangement joins TRBV9 to TRBJ2-1; D perhaps matches TRBD2 (6 bases). The CDR3 has 16 residues. Germline loops: CDR1 SGDLS, CDR2 YYNGEE. V lost 4 bases and J 1 base, leaving 15 bases between the germline ends. DNA of the CDR3: TGTGCCAGCAGCCCTCGGGACTGGCCGTCCTACAATGAGCAGTTCTTC. The encoded protein is CASSPRDWPSYNEQFF.

This chain connects TRBV27 to TRBJ2-7; D not certain. Germline assignment: CDR1 MNHEY and CDR2 SMNVEV (reference sequence). The ends were cut back, 5 bases at V and 2 bases at J, with 4 bases in the middle. The CDR3 loop spans 11 amino acids. As DNA, the CDR3 is TGTGCCAGCAGTACAGCCTACGAGCAGTACTTC. This translates into CASSTAYEQYF.

The chain couples TRBV6-7 to TRBJ1-2; D gene ambiguous. TRBV6-7 has ORF status, its function being uncertain. V lost 0 bases, J lost 5 bases, and 16 bases lay in between. CDR3 length: 16 residues. CDR3 region: CASSYSMRYLRYGYTF. Written as DNA, the CDR3 is TGTGCCAGCAGTTACTCGATGCGATATTTGAGGTATGGCTACACCTTC.